This TCR beta chain is from a study of technical replicates of blood from a few donors. Sequencing was performed with immunoSEQ multiplex PCR; in TCRdb, only in-frame clones are kept and a portion is missing. The table includes roughly 61,000 clones, approximately 97% detected once. V lost 0 bases and J lost 8; bases outside the gene matches: 5. Per germline, CDR1 MNHEY and CDR2 SVGAGI. This CDR3 has 16 amino acids. This chain links TRBV6-5 with TRBJ2-1, with 12 bases fitting TRBD2. This receptor was obtained from a human donor in good health. Sequenced material: T cells isolated from PBMCs. The CDR3 sequence is CASSYSILAGGDEQFF. The CDR3 DNA reads as TGTGCCAGCAGTTACTCGATTCTAGCGGGAGGGGATGAGCAGTTCTTC.